The 4 T cell receptor beta chains below all came from one sample that was sequenced in a study of STAT5B mutations in CD4+ large granular lymphocyte leukemia. Clones were sequenced by immunoSEQ multiplex PCR, and TCRdb holds only the in-frame ones, with some missing. Of thousands of clones in the sample, roughly nine tenths were seen once. Sequenced: PBMCs. The receptors here all came from a woman between 70 and 85 years old with CD4+ T-cell large granular lymphocyte leukemia.

This chain uses TRBV19 with TRBJ2-4; 11 positions agree with TRBD2. This CDR3 comprises 15 residues. The V gene's germline CDR1 is LNHDA and CDR2 SQIVND (reference sequence). V was clipped by 4 bases and J by 6 bases; unmatched bases: 5. CDR3 protein: CASSNLAGGGNIQYF. The CDR3 nucleotides read TGTGCCAGTAGTAACCTAGCGGGGGGTGGAAACATTCAGTACTTC.

This clone was seen once. CDR3 residues: CASSENRGTAEAFF. The CDR3 DNA sequence: TGTGCCAGCAGTGAAAACAGGGGCACTGCTGAAGCTTTCTTT. The gene calls are TRBV25-1 and TRBJ1-1; TRBD1 aligns across 7 bases. The CDR3 is 14 amino acids. Germline V lookup: CDR1 MGHDK, CDR2 SYGVNS. V was clipped by 2 bases and J by 6 bases; unmatched bases: 6.

This clone has a single count. The J gene is TRBJ1-5, the V gene TRBV6-6; D might be TRBD1 (5 bases). The V end lost 2 bases, the J end lost 3 bases, and 8 bases lay between the germline ends. This CDR3 region has 14 residues. Germline V gene data show CDR1 as MNHNY and CDR2 as SVGAGI (reference sequence). The CDR3 here is CASSYGGNNQPQHF. The CDR3 nucleotides read TGTGCCAGCAGTTACGGGGGGAACAATCAGCCCCAGCATTTT.

The chain joins TRBV5-4 to TRBJ1-2; D unclear. Germline loops: CDR1 SGHNT, CDR2 YYREEE (reference sequence). The length of the CDR3 is 12 residues. V lost 3 bases and J 11 bases, leaving 14 bases between the germline ends. The CDR3 DNA is TGTGCCAGCAGCTCCTCCGGACGACGGTACACCTTC. It encodes CASSSSGRRYTF.